This T cell receptor (beta chain) was found in a study of CD4 T cells in relation to SARS-CoV-2 and coronaviruses. The wider study: The restricting HLA molecule for shared crossreactive spike epitopes was mapped.

TCRdb's table, derived via immunoSEQ multiplex PCR, lists solely in-frame clones and lacks some. The data hold about 59,000 clones, with 86% observed a single time. The unexposed donors gave CD4+ T cells in about 2010-2019, prior to COVID-19. A note on this clone: The antigen remains undetermined.

Study outcomes and limitations: No crossreactivity against non-spike viral proteins was tested here.

Germline V lookup: CDR1 KGHDR, CDR2 SFDVKD. The CDR3 extends over 14 amino acids. Trimming removed 3 bases at V and 3 bases at J, with 7 bases between. The rearrangement links TRBV24-1 to TRBJ2-2, with a weak D call TRBD1 (6 bases). The source material was memory CD4+ T cells from PBMCs. The TCR comes from a human donor in good health. The CDR3 loop is CATSDHRDTGELFF. Here the CDR3 DNA reads TGTGCCACCAGTGATCACAGGGACACCGGGGAGCTGTTTTTT.